Presented here are 7 T cell receptor beta chains from one specimen sequenced in a study of OX40 agonist ivuxolimab in advanced cancers. The library was obtained by the immunoSEQ multiplex PCR assay. The table comes from immuneACCESS by way of TCRdb, which keeps in-frame sequences with V and J called. Part of the clones is missing from these tables; in studies checked, under half for an unresolved V gene and the rest for unknown reasons. The sample table records tens of thousands of clones; under 95% of these occur just once. The ten largest clones represent about 0.45% of the sample. The source was CD4+ or CD8+ T cells sorted from blood, collected in a trial of the OX40 agonist ivuxolimab. All receptors derive from an adult with an advanced solid tumor such as melanoma, head and neck, liver or kidney cancer.

This chain uses TRBV29-1 with TRBJ1-2; tentatively, D is TRBD1 (5 bases). CDR3 length: 13 amino acids. Per germline, CDR1 SQVTM and CDR2 ANQGSEA. Trimming removed 1 base at V and 10 bases at J, with 16 bases between. The CDR3 region is CSVEVRMGVDYTF. The CDR3 DNA reads TGCAGCGTTGAAGTGAGAATGGGGGTTGACTACACCTTC.

The chain combines TRBV5-5 with TRBJ2-7; the D gene is possibly TRBD2 (5 bases). Germline CDR1 SGHKS, CDR2 YYEKEE (reference sequence). The CDR3 consists of 12 residues. The V end was cut by 1 base, the J end by 6 bases, with 8 bases between. CDR3 nucleotides: TGTGCCAGCAGCTTGCAAGGAGGCGAGCAGTACTTC. Protein sequence: CASSLQGGEQYF. Drawing the rest from reference TRBV5-5 and TRBJ2-7, the complete variable domain is DAGVTQSPTHLIKTRGQQVTLRCSPISGHKSVSWYQQVLGQGPQFIFQYYEKEERGRGNFPDRFSARQFPNYSSELNVNALLLGDSALYLCASSLQGGEQYFGPGTRLTVT.

As DNA, the CDR3 is TGTGCCAGCAGCTTCTTGGGGGTAACCGGGGAGCTGTTTTTT. Its protein is CASSFLGVTGELFF. The chain combines TRBV7-9 with TRBJ2-2; D might be TRBD1 or TRBD2, each matching 5 bases. CDR1 is SEHNR and CDR2 is FQNEAQ in the germline V gene (reference sequence). The length of the CDR3 is 14 residues. V was shortened by 3 bases and J by 5 bases, with 10 bases between the two germline ends.

V and J are TRBV28 and TRBJ1-1; a weak D match, TRBD1 (5 bases). Trimming stripped 7 bases from V and 7 bases from J, with 22 bases between. From germline, CDR1 is MDHEN and CDR2 SYDVKM. The CDR3 length is 15 residues. The CDR3 sequence: CASTEPRGPFGEAFF. The CDR3 region has the DNA TGTGCCAGCACCGAACCCCGGGGCCCCTTTGGTGAAGCTTTCTTT.

This chain uses TRBV28 with TRBJ1-2; D perhaps matches TRBD1 (5 bases). CDR3 length: 13 amino acids. The germline V gene has CDR1 MDHEN and CDR2 SYDVKM. Between the trimmed V and J ends, which lost 3 bases and 2 bases, there was a span of 7 bases. The CDR3 here is CASSFPGNYGYTF. The CDR3 DNA reads TGTGCCAGCAGTTTCCCAGGGAACTATGGCTACACCTTC.

This chain links TRBV12-5 with TRBJ1-5, with 7 bases lining up with TRBD1. The V gene's germline CDR1 is LGHNT and CDR2 FRNRAP. The CDR3 sequence is 14 residues long. The V segment lost 6 bases and the J segment 4 bases; nucleotides outside the gene matches: 6. The CDR3 DNA reads TGTGCTAGTGGACAGGGGACGGAGAATCAGCCCCAGCATTTT. The encoded protein is CASGQGTENQPQHF.

J is TRBJ2-5 and V is TRBV28, with D hard to call. This CDR3 contains 13 residues. Trimming left V 3 bases short and J 4 bases short, with 9 bases between. CDR1 and CDR2 (germline): MDHEN, SYDVKM. CDR3 amino acids: CASSLSGGETQYF. DNA of the CDR3: TGTGCCAGCAGTTTGAGTGGCGGAGAGACCCAGTACTTC.